This TCR beta chain derives from a study of CD8 T cells in Susac syndrome. The overall study: Intravenous immunoglobulin alone or corticosteroids were being given to patients with Susac syndrome at blood draw, unless they were therapy-naive.

Trimming stripped 8 bases from V and 1 base from J, with 15 bases between. The CDR3 is 14 amino acids. An amount of RNA that ranged from roughly 0.45 to 1 ug was reverse transcribed with random hexamers. TCR beta CDR3 was amplified by immunoSEQ covering 54 Vbeta and 13 Jbeta. TCRdb redid the calling of the immunoSEQ multiplex PCR reads with MiXCR, one entry per CDR3 protein. The table shows about 200,000 distinct CDR3 sequences, with 75% to 95% occurring only once. Sequencing of TCR beta was undertaken in CD8+ and CD4+ T cells derived from blood. The receptor was isolated from a human donor with Susac syndrome. The J gene is TRBJ2-7, the V gene TRBV12-3 or TRBV12-4; D perhaps matches TRBD2 (6 bases). Sequencing was done on a sample of CD4+ T cells from PBMCs. This CDR3 reads CASRGASESYEQYF. As DNA, the CDR3 is TGTGCCAGCCGCGGGGCTAGCGAATCCTACGAGCAGTACTTC.